This T cell receptor (beta chain) was obtained from a study of blood T cell repertoires in COVID-19. Deletions cut 5 bases from V and 0 bases from J, with 10 bases between. CDR3 size: 14 residues. Germline V CDR1 and CDR2: LNHDA, SQIVND (reference sequence). The protocol was immunoSEQ multiplex PCR, while the TCRdb copy is restricted to in-frame clones and leaves out a portion. The table records more than 300,000 clones, roughly 90% of them present only once. This chain connects TRBV19 to TRBJ1-1; possibly TRBD1 for D (6 bases). Source material: PBMCs or T cells enriched from blood (not recorded which). The receptor was isolated from a woman in her 30s who had been exposed to COVID-19. The CDR3 reads CASSQGSLNTEAFF. CDR3 DNA sequence: TGTGCCAGTAGTCAGGGGAGCTTGAACACTGAAGCTTTCTTT.